This entry features one T cell receptor (beta chain) sequence. The data belong to a study of blood T cell repertoires in COVID-19. Sequenced by immunoSEQ multiplex PCR; TCRdb stores in-frame clones only, minus some. The sample holds some 270,000 clones, 85% seen once. Each participant's cohort was designated according to participant-reported clinical history. Participants in the exposed group had met a COVID-19 case in the 2 weeks before joining the study. The V end was cut by 1 base, the J end by 0 bases, with 5 bases between. CDR3 length: 15 residues. Germline V gene lookup returns CDR1 SGDLS and CDR2 YYNGEE.

V is TRBV9 and J is TRBJ1-6; D is uncertain. This receptor was taken from a woman between 50 and 59 years old who had been exposed to COVID-19. The specimen sequenced was PBMCs or T cells enriched from blood (not recorded which). CDR3 in amino acids: CASSVTSSYNSPLHF. The CDR3 region has the DNA TGTGCCAGCAGCGTAACGAGCTCCTATAATTCACCCCTCCACTTT.